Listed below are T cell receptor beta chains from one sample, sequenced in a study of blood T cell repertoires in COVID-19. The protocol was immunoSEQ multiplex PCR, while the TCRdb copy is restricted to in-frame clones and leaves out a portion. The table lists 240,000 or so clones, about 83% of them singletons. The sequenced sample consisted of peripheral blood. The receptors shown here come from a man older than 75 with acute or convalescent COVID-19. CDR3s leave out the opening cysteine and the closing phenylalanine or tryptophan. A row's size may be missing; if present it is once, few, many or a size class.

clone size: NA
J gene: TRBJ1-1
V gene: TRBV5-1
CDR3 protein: ASSTSGGNTEAF

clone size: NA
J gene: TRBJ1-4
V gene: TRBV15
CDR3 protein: ATSGRQGSNEKLF

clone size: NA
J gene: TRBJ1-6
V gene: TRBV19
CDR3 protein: ASSPPGQINSPLH

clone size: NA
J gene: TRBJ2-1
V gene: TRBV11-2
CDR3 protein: ASSPLREIGNEQF

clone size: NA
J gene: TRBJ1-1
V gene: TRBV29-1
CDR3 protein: SVEGQLRAEAF

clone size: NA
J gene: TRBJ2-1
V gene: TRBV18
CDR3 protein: ASSPWGLVTEQF

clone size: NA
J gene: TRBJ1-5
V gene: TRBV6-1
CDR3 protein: ASSGHGGGYSNQPQH

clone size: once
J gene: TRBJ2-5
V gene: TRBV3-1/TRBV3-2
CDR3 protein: ASSRAGETQY

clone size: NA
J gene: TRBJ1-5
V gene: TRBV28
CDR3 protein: ASSSYLGRQPQH

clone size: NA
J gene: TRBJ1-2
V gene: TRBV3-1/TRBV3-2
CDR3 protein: ASSLDRNYGYT

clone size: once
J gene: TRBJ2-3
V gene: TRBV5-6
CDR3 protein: ASSLLADTQY

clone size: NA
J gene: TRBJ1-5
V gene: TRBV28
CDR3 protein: ASSLEGQGARNQPQH

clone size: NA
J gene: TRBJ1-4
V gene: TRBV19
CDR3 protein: ASIGGHAGGSEKLF

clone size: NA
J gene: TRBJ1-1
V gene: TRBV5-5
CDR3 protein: ASTSAAMPTEAF

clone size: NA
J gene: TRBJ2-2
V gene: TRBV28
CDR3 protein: ASSELRPGQNANTGELF

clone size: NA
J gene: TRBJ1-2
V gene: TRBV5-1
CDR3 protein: ASSPHPGTGAHT

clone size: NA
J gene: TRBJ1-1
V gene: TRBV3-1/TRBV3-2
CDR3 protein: ASSPLGGNTEAF

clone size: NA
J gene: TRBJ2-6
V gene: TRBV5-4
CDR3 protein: ASTSFMSGAGANVLT

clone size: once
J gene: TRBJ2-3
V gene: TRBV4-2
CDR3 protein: ASSPGGAGGSDTQY

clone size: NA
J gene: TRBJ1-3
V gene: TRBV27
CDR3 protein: ASSPLSSGNTIY

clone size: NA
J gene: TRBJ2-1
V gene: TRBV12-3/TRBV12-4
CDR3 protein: ASSFAGDEQF

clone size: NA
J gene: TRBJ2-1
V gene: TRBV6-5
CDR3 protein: ASRGQVAYNEQF

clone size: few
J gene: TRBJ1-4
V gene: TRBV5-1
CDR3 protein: ASSLNGGNEKLF

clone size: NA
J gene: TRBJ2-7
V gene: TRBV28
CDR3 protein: ASRGGTWGVYEQY

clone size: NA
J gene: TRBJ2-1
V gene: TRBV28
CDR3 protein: ASKASPPNEQF

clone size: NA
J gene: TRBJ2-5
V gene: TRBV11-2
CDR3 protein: ASSPPDSQETQY

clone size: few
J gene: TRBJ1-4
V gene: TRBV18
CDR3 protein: ASSPRSAQATNEKLF

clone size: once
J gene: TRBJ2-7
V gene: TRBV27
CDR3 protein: ASRPRGTAYYEQY

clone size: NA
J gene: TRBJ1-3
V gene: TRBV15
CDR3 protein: ATSNRQGTGDTIY

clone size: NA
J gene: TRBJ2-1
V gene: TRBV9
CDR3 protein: ASSVEGSVNEQF

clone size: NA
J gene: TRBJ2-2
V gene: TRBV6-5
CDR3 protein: ASSRQGVGTGELF

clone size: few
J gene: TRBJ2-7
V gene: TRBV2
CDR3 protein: ASSLKTGTEQY

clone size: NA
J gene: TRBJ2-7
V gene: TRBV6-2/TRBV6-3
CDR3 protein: ASSYGSGALSSYEQY

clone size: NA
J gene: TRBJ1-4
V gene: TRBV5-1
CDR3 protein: ASSFGGSQEKLF

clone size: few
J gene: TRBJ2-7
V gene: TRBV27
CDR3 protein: ASRGTVFDEQY

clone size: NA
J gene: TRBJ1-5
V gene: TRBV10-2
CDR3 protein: ASSHRKTGGAWQPQH

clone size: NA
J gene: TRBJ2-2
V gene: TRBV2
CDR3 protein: ASSETSGRAPGELF

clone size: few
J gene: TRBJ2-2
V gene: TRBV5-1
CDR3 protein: ASSAGQGATGELF

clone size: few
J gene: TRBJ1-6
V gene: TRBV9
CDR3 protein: ASSERTGLTPLH

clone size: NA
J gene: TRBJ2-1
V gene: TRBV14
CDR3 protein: ASSQAQGAIYEQF

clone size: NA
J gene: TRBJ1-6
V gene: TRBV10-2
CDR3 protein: ASSESIHRADSPLH

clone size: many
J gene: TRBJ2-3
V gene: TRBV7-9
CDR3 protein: ASSFGQGNTDTQY

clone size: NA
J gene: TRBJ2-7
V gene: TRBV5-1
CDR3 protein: ASSPTTGQGGSYEQY

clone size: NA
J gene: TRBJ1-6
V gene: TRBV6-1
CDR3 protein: ASSEGDSRSPLH

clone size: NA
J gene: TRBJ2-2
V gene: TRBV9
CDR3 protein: ASSLSVGRGTGELF

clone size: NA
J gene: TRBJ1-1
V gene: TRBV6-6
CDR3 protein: ASSYGATTEAF

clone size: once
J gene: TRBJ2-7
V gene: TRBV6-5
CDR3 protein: ASRGTGGSYEQY